This T cell receptor beta chain was retrieved from a study of cytomegalovirus exposure and HLA in healthy donors. Primers: 60 Vbeta forward and 13 Jbeta reverse. Data came from immunoSEQ multiplex PCR; TCRdb stores just in-frame clones and leaves some out. The sample carries 95,000 to 100,000 clones, approximately 74% recorded once. The clonotype comes from a woman between 35 and 50 years old in good health and CMV-seronegative. What was sequenced was PBMCs.

The DNA for the CDR3 is TGTGCCAGCAGCCGGGACATCAGCTCTGGAAACACCATATATTTT. Translating gives CASSRDISSGNTIYF. The genes are TRBV5-5 and TRBJ1-3, with D perhaps TRBD1 (6 bases). The CDR3 spans 15 residues. Germline V lookup: CDR1 SGHKS, CDR2 YYEKEE (reference sequence). Trimming removed 4 bases from V and 0 bases from J, with 11 bases in between.